The 27 T cell receptor beta chains reported below all come from one sample, sequenced in a study of shared clonotypes between healthy human individuals. Some clones are missing from TCRdb's copy, which holds only in-frame ones; the method was immunoSEQ multiplex PCR. The sample holds over 2 million clones; about nine tenths are singletons and the top ten take approximately 0.39%. Input material: naive CD4+ T cells from PBMCs. Subset: CD45RA+ positively selected. The receptor set was obtained from a man younger than 35 in good health. Some clones in this sample may be carry-over from other donors' samples.

The V gene is TRBV5-6, the J gene TRBJ1-1; D remains ambiguous. The CDR3 consists of 13 residues. Germline V CDR1 and CDR2: SGHDT, YYEEEE. Trimming shortened V by 2 bases and J by 4 bases, and 9 bases separated the two germline ends. The CDR3 region has the DNA TGTGCCAGCAGCTTCCAGATGGGCACTGAAGCTTTCTTT. The encoded protein is CASSFQMGTEAFF.

As for this clone: The sample carries other DNA sequences with the same CDR3. The chain couples TRBV18 to TRBJ2-4, with D tentatively TRBD2 (6 bases). The CDR3 contains 16 residues. Germline CDR1 is KGHSH and CDR2 is LQKENI. V was cut by 0 bases and J by 1 base, with 10 bases left in between. The CDR3 nucleotides read TGTGCCAGCTCACCACCGGAGGGGCTGGCCAAAAACATTCAGTACTTC. This codes for CASSPPEGLAKNIQYF.

This clone was observed once. The chain has TRBV5-1 and TRBJ2-2, with a possible D match to TRBD2 (5 bases). V lost 6 bases and J lost 3, with 15 bases in between. The CDR3 covers 15 residues. Germline V lookup: CDR1 SGHRS, CDR2 YFSETQ. In nucleotides, the CDR3 is TGCGCCAGCACCCGAGGGTACGGCGACACCGGGGAGCTGTTTTTT. Its translation is CASTRGYGDTGELFF.

The J gene is TRBJ1-2, the V gene TRBV7-2; TRBD1 matches 8 bases. The CDR3 is 14 amino acids. The ends lost 6 bases at V and 8 bases at J; junction bases unmatched: 11. Germline V lookup: CDR1 SGHTA, CDR2 FQGNSA. CDR3 loop: CASRPRTGMSGYTF. CDR3 in DNA: TGTGCCAGCAGACCTAGGACAGGGATGAGCGGCTACACCTTC.

The rearrangement links TRBV28 to TRBJ2-7; D remains unclear. V was clipped by 2 bases and J by 3 bases, with 8 bases between them. CDR3 length: 13 amino acids. CDR1 is MDHEN and CDR2 is SYDVKM in the germline V gene. In DNA, the CDR3 is TGTGCCAGCAGTTTAGTACGAGACTACGAGCAGTACTTC. It is translated as CASSLVRDYEQYF.

The chain links TRBV5-6 to TRBJ2-3; D is possibly TRBD2 (5 bases). The V gene lost 1 base and the J gene lost 3 bases, with 9 bases spanning the gap. Germline V gives CDR1 SGHDT, CDR2 YYEEEE. This CDR3 has 14 amino acids. The CDR3 DNA reads TGTGCCAGCAGCTTGCTACTAGAAACAGATACGCAGTATTTT. It codes for CASSLLLETDTQYF.

This clone came up once. Other DNA sequences within the sample encode an identical CDR3. V and J are TRBV9 and TRBJ2-1; D gene ambiguous. The CDR3 runs 15 residues. Germline CDR1 is SGDLS and CDR2 is YYNGEE. V dropped 1 base and J dropped 3 bases, with 11 bases sitting between them. CDR3 in amino acids: CASSVSGTVYNEQFF. For the CDR3, the DNA is TGTGCCAGCAGCGTATCGGGTACAGTCTACAATGAGCAGTTCTTC.

The chain carries TRBV15 and TRBJ1-2; D possibly corresponds to TRBD1 (5 bases). Per germline, CDR1 LNHNV and CDR2 YYDKDF (reference sequence). The CDR3 has 14 amino acids. Trimming pared 2 bases from V and 3 bases from J, leaving 10 bases between. CDR3 nucleotide sequence: TGTGCCACCAGCAGACTTGGGGGATACTATGGCTACACCTTC. Residues: CATSRLGGYYGYTF.

The CDR3 DNA is TGTGCCAGCAGCGAACAGGGCCAAGAGACCCAGTACTTC. This encodes CASSEQGQETQYF. The V gene is TRBV7-7, the J gene TRBJ2-5; weak D call: TRBD1 (6 bases). Germline CDR1 SSHAT, CDR2 FNYEAQ (reference sequence). CDR3 length equals 13 residues. V lost 5 bases, J lost 1 base, and 8 bases lay in between.

In this sample, this clone turned up once. Here the CDR3 DNA reads TGTGCCAGCAGTTCCGGGGGGGGCAGAGCCTACGAGCAGTACTTC. It codes for CASSSGGGRAYEQYF. V gene TRBV27 combines with J gene TRBJ2-7; 8 bases align to TRBD2. This CDR3 spans 15 amino acids. CDR1 MNHEY and CDR2 SMNVEV come from the germline V gene (reference sequence). V trimming: 4 bases; J trimming: 2 bases; junction bases outside the gene matches: 7.

The V gene is TRBV5-1, the J gene TRBJ2-7, with D perhaps assigned TRBD1 or TRBD2 (5 bases each). V was trimmed by 1 base and J by 5 bases, leaving 16 bases between them. The CDR3 runs 15 residues. The germline V gene has CDR1 SGHRS and CDR2 YFSETQ. CDR3 sequence: CASSLSGRGFDEQYF. As DNA, the CDR3 is TGCGCCAGCAGCTTGTCGGGACGTGGTTTCGACGAGCAGTACTTC.

The V call is TRBV11-3, the J call TRBJ2-1; TRBD2 aligns across 9 bases. Germline values: CDR1 SGHNT, CDR2 YENEEA. The CDR3 consists of 18 residues. Trimming cost V 4 bases and J 8 bases; bases outside gene matches: 18. CDR3 in DNA: TGTGCCAGCAGCTCCGGGGGATATAGCGGGAGTAGGGGCGATGAGCAGTTCTTC. It yields the protein CASSSGGYSGSRGDEQFF.

This chain connects TRBV28 to TRBJ2-7, with 7 bases fitting TRBD1. Trimming took 5 bases from V and 2 from J; bases not matched to a gene: 6. The CDR3 is 14 residues long. The V gene's germline CDR1 is MDHEN and CDR2 SYDVKM. The CDR3 loop reads CASSAGTDAYEQYF. CDR3 DNA sequence: TGTGCCAGCAGTGCCGGGACAGACGCCTACGAGCAGTACTTC.

The V gene is TRBV5-1, the J gene TRBJ2-2, with TRBD2 identical over 13 bases. The CDR3 is 17 residues long. After removal of 4 bases from V and 6 bases from J, the junction contained 9 bases not matched to a gene. The V gene's germline CDR1 is SGHRS and CDR2 YFSETQ. The CDR3, as DNA: TGCGCCAGCAGCCCAACTAGCGGGAGGGCCAAGGCCGGGGAGCTGTTTTTT. Its translation is CASSPTSGRAKAGELFF. Full variable domain (rest looked up from reference TRBV5-1 and TRBJ2-2): KAGVTQTPRYLIKTRGQQVTLSCSPISGHRSVSWYQQTPGQGLQFLFEYFSETQRNKGNFPGRFSGRQFSNSRSEMNVSTLELGDSALYLCASSPTSGRAKAGELFFGEGSRLTVL.

This chain links TRBV7-6 with TRBJ2-3; 12 bases align to TRBD2. The length of the CDR3 is 17 residues. From germline, CDR1 is SGHVS and CDR2 FNYEAQ. The V and J ends lost 8 bases and 2 bases, in that order; junction bases with no gene match: 11. CDR3 DNA sequence: TGTGCCAGCTCACTAGCGGGAGGCGCAGGATTCACAGATACGCAGTATTTT. Translating it yields CASSLAGGAGFTDTQYF.

This chain uses TRBV5-1 with TRBJ2-1, with TRBD2 as a possible D gene (6 bases). This CDR3 comprises 13 residues. Looked up from germline, CDR1 is SGHRS and CDR2 is YFSETQ. V lost 4 bases to trimming and J lost 7 bases, with 12 bases between them. CDR3 DNA sequence: TGCGCCAGCAGCAAAGGGGAGGTTAATGAGCAGTTCTTC. This translates into CASSKGEVNEQFF.

The chain is built from TRBV5-4 and TRBJ1-2, with D unclear. The CDR3 has 16 residues. The V gene's germline CDR1 is SGHNT and CDR2 YYREEE (reference sequence). The ends were cut back, 0 bases at V and 2 bases at J, with 14 bases in the middle. CDR3 sequence: CASSLGRSLANYGYTF. The CDR3 DNA reads as TGTGCCAGCAGCTTGGGCAGATCCCTAGCAAACTATGGCTACACCTTC.

Note on this clone: Additional DNA sequences in this sample encode the identical CDR3. The chain employs TRBV28 and TRBJ1-1, with no clear D. This CDR3 spans 13 amino acids. The V end was cut by 2 bases, the J end by 1 base, with 5 bases between. Per the germline V gene, CDR1 is MDHEN and CDR2 is SYDVKM. This chain's CDR3 is CASSLRRNTEAFF. CDR3 DNA: TGTGCCAGCAGTTTAAGGCGGAACACTGAAGCTTTCTTT.

This clone was observed once. The rearrangement joins TRBV7-2 to TRBJ2-2; D may be TRBD1 or TRBD2 (5 bases each). The CDR3 covers 18 residues. Trimming removed 2 bases from V and 1 base from J, with 17 bases in between. The germline CDR1 and CDR2 sequences are SGHTA and FQGNSA. The CDR3 DNA is TGTGCCAGCAGCTTAATCTCGGGACGAAAGAGGAACACCGGGGAGCTGTTTTTT. Translation: CASSLISGRKRNTGELFF.

The chain recombines TRBV14 with TRBJ2-1, with a tentative D call TRBD2 (6 bases). Trimming took off 4 bases at V and 10 bases at J, with 17 bases between the two ends. This CDR3 is 14 amino acids long. Germline assignment: CDR1 SGHDN and CDR2 FVKESK. The CDR3 loop reads CASSPRTARGEQFF. CDR3 DNA sequence: TGTGCCAGCAGCCCAAGGACGGCTCGGGGGGAGCAGTTCTTC.

This clone is a singleton in its sample. The genes are TRBV4-3 and TRBJ2-1, with a weak D call TRBD1 (5 bases). Germline V gene sequence: CDR1 LGHNA, CDR2 YSLEER. V lost 1 base, J lost 11 bases, and 6 bases lay in between. There are 11 residues in the CDR3. CDR3 in DNA: TGCGCCAGCAGCCAAGGGGGCAAGCAGTTCTTC. Translating it yields CASSQGGKQFF.

This chain uses TRBV2 with TRBJ2-2; D remains unclear. The CDR3 totals 12 residues. Trimming pared 8 bases from V and 4 bases from J, leaving 8 bases between. Germline CDR1 and CDR2: SNHLY and FYNNEI. CDR3 DNA sequence: TGTGCCAGCCATAGTCTCACCGGGGAGCTGTTTTTT. Its protein is CASHSLTGELFF.

The V gene is TRBV29-1, the J gene TRBJ2-7, with D perhaps given as TRBD1 or TRBD2 (5 bases each). V lost 7 bases, J lost 6 bases, and 13 bases lay in between. The CDR3 runs to 11 residues. Germline V lookup: CDR1 SQVTM, CDR2 ANQGSEA. CDR3 residues: CSGYGAGEQYF. Written as DNA, the CDR3 is TGCAGCGGTTACGGGGCGGGCGAGCAGTACTTC.

The chain joins TRBV6-5 to TRBJ1-2; D might be TRBD1 (6 bases). V lost 2 bases, J lost 8 bases, and 18 bases lay in between. This CDR3 has 15 residues. Germline CDR1 and CDR2: MNHEY and SVGAGI. The CDR3 coding sequence is TGTGCCAGCAGTTACAACCCGACAGGACGAGAAGGCTACACCTTC. Translated, it gives CASSYNPTGREGYTF.

The chain combines TRBV6-4 with TRBJ2-3, with D hard to call. V lost 10 bases and J 13 bases, leaving 12 bases between the germline ends. CDR1 is MRHNA, CDR2 SNTAGT, per germline. This CDR3 contains 9 residues. CDR3 in amino acids: CATSVRKYF. CDR3 nucleotides: TGTGCCACCTCAGTAAGGAAGTATTTT.

A single count supports this clone. For the CDR3, the DNA is TGTGCCAGCAGTTACAACAGGGAGAGCAATCAGCCCCAGCATTTT. Encoded protein: CASSYNRESNQPQHF. The V call is TRBV6-6, the J call TRBJ1-5; tentatively, D is TRBD1 (6 bases). V shed 2 bases and J shed 1 base, with 9 bases lying between them. The CDR3 length is 15 residues. The germline CDR1 and CDR2 sequences are MNHNY and SVGAGI (reference sequence).

CDR3 coding DNA: TGTGCTAGTGGTTTGAGGGACGGTGTTAATCAGCCCCAGCATTTT. This codes for CASGLRDGVNQPQHF. The chain joins TRBV12-5 to TRBJ1-5, with a possible D match to TRBD1 (5 bases). The CDR3 runs to 15 residues. Germline V CDR1 and CDR2: LGHNT, FRNRAP. V lost 2 bases and J lost 4, with 12 bases in between.